This entry is about one T cell receptor beta chain. Per the original data handling: Researchers report that nucleated cell counts were estimated from reference gene primer amplification. Assay: immunoSEQ multiplex PCR; the TCRdb copy retains only in-frame clones and omits some. V, J and clone size derive from that table, while D and trimming were established from the DNA sequence. The sample yields hundreds of thousands of clones, just over 85% seen once. This specimen comes from a study of blood T cell repertoires in COVID-19. The wider study: Spain, Italy and the United States supplied samples that represented acute and convalescent COVID-19. PBMCs, B-cell-depleted T cells, or T cells provided the cDNA or gDNA that made up the material.

The TCR was taken from a woman under 40 with active or convalescent COVID-19. Sample: peripheral blood.

The CDR3 loop reads CASSLAAGGYNEQFF. DNA for the CDR3: TGCGCCAGCAGCTTGGCGGCGGGAGGTTACAATGAGCAGTTCTTC. V is TRBV5-1 and J is TRBJ2-1; 8 bases line up with TRBD2. The junction had 3 bases not matched to a gene; V was cut back by 0 bases and J by 4 bases. Germline CDR1 SGHRS, CDR2 YFSETQ. The CDR3 is made up of 15 amino acids.